The 9 T cell receptor beta chains listed next were all sequenced from one sample in a study of shared clonotypes between healthy human individuals. Clones were sequenced by immunoSEQ multiplex PCR, and TCRdb holds only the in-frame ones, with some missing. The sample records about 2.1 million clones, roughly 93% being singletons. Naive CD8 cells lacked CD45RO, underwent positive selection for CCR7 and left out terminally differentiated effector memory CD45RA+ cells. Sequencing was done on a sample of naive CD8+ T cells from PBMCs. These receptors came from a man aged 18-30 years in good health. Some clones in this sample may be carry-over from other donors' samples.

The V gene is TRBV4-1, the J gene TRBJ2-2; D gene ambiguous. The CDR3 consists of 14 residues. Between the trimmed V and J ends, which lost 4 bases and 4 bases, there was a span of 10 bases. Germline assignment: CDR1 MGHRA and CDR2 YSYEKL. CDR3: CASSPPDATGELFF. Here the CDR3 DNA reads TGCGCCAGCAGCCCCCCGGACGCCACCGGGGAGCTGTTTTTT.

This clone occurred a few times. The sample carries other DNA sequences with the same CDR3. The J gene is TRBJ1-5, the V gene TRBV19, with a possible D match to TRBD1 (6 bases). This CDR3 is built from 14 residues. V gave up 3 bases and J gave up 3 bases, with 9 bases separating them. CDR1 and CDR2 (germline): LNHDA, SQIVND (reference sequence). The CDR3 loop is CASSIRDNNQPQHF. The CDR3 DNA sequence: TGTGCCAGTAGTATCCGGGACAACAATCAGCCCCAGCATTTT.

This chain joins TRBV9 and TRBJ2-5; D remains unclear. This CDR3 has 15 amino acids. Germline assignment: CDR1 SGDLS and CDR2 YYNGEE. Trimming pared 0 bases from V and 4 bases from J, leaving 13 bases between. The CDR3 region has the DNA TGTGCCAGCAGCGTAGGTCAGTTCGCGGTAGAGACCCAGTACTTC. Its translation: CASSVGQFAVETQYF.

The CDR3 DNA sequence: TGTGCCAGCAGCTTACTACAGGGGGCCGGCGGCTACACCTTC. This gives the protein CASSLLQGAGGYTF. The genes are TRBV7-8 and TRBJ1-2; 9 bases agree with TRBD1. V shed 2 bases, J shed 8 bases, and the junction held 6 bases outside the gene matches. This CDR3 has 14 residues. Germline V CDR1 and CDR2: SGHVS, FQNEAQ.

The CDR3 region has the DNA TGTGCCAGCAGCCTATCCGGGCCCCTCTACGAGCAGTACTTC. Its protein is CASSLSGPLYEQYF. The chain has TRBV7-9 and TRBJ2-7, with D unclear. V was cut by 5 bases and J by 3 bases, with 14 bases left in between. The V gene's germline CDR1 is SEHNR and CDR2 FQNEAQ (reference sequence). The CDR3 contains 14 residues.

This clone was recorded only once. The chain joins TRBV25-1 to TRBJ2-1; a possible D gene is TRBD2 (5 bases). With 6 bases removed from V and 14 bases from J, the gap between germline ends came to 14 bases. CDR1 is MGHDK, CDR2 SYGVNS, per germline. The CDR3 has 11 residues. The CDR3 sequence: CASSQLGREFF. For the CDR3, the DNA is TGTGCCAGCAGCCAACTAGGTCGGGAGTTCTTC.

J is TRBJ2-7 and V is TRBV7-8; 15 bases fit TRBD2. Germline CDR1 is SGHVS and CDR2 is FQNEAQ. The J segment lost 6 bases and the V segment lost 0 bases, leaving 3 bases of the junction unmatched. This CDR3 contains 16 residues. CDR3 sequence: CASSLAPGLAGGEQYF. The CDR3 region has the DNA TGTGCCAGCAGCTTAGCCCCGGGACTAGCGGGAGGCGAGCAGTACTTC.

The chain joins TRBV5-4 to TRBJ2-7; no clear D gene. With 4 bases removed from V and 2 bases from J, the gap between germline ends came to 13 bases. The CDR3 totals 14 residues. CDR1 is SGHNT and CDR2 is YYREEE in the germline V gene (reference sequence). The CDR3 region has the DNA TGTGCCAGCAGCCCGAACAGAAATCCCTACGAGCAGTACTTC. Translating it yields CASSPNRNPYEQYF. Drawing the rest from reference TRBV5-4 and TRBJ2-7, the complete variable domain is ETGVTQSPTHLIKTRGQQVTLRCSSQSGHNTVSWYQQALGQGPQFIFQYYREEENGRGNFPPRFSGLQFPNYSSELNVNALELDDSALYLCASSPNRNPYEQYFGPGTRLTVT.

This clone was recorded only once. This chain uses TRBV5-6 with TRBJ2-7, with D uncertain. The CDR3 has 14 amino acids. CDR1 is SGHDT, CDR2 YYEEEE, per germline. Trimming removed 4 bases at V and 0 bases at J, with 11 bases between. The CDR3: CASSTGYSSYEQYF. DNA for the CDR3: TGTGCCAGCAGCACGGGCTATAGCTCCTACGAGCAGTACTTC.